The entry below describes one TCR beta chain. New diagnoses, under 2 months' duration, and ages 18 to 65 characterized the hyperthyroidism patients. The CDR3 spans 10 residues. V was pared by 6 bases and J by 1 base, with 3 bases between. Germline CDR1 reads SQVTM; CDR2 reads ANQGSEA. The TCR beta CDR3 regions underwent amplification from RNA transcripts. In the first round, RT-PCR was carried out with HTBI primers, and a multiplex PCR formed the second round. TCRdb re-analysed the multiplex PCR reads in MiXCR, keeping a single row per CDR3 protein. The sample lists 35,000 to 50,000 distinct CDR3 sequences; about 50% were seen once. This sample was taken from a study of Graves' ophthalmopathy and Graves' hyperthyroidism.

The receptor was derived from an adult woman with stable Graves' hyperthyroidism. Sequencing used peripheral blood. The rearrangement links TRBV29-1 to TRBJ2-5; D unclear. As DNA, the CDR3 is TGCAGCGTCGCCCAAGAGACCCAGTACTTC. Its translation is CSVAQETQYF.